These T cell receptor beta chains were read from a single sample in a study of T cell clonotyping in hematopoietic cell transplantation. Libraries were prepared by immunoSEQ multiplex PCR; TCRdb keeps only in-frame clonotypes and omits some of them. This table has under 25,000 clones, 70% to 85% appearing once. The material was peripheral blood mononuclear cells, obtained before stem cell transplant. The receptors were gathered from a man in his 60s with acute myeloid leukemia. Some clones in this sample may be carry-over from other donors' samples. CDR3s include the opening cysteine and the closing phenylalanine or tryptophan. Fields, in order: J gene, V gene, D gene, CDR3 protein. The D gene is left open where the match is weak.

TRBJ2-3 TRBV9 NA CASSGSPRGTDTQYF
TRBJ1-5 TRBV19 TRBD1 CASSIVGDRGQPQHF
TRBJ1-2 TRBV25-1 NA CASSELGSVFGYTF
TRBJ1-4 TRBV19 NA CASSNIGTPTEKLFF
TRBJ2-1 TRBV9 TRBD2 CASSELATYNEQFF
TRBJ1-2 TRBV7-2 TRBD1 CASSLVGLGQINGYTF
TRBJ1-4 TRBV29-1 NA CSVEGDWISGGEKLFF
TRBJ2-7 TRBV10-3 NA CAISGGQHHYEQYF
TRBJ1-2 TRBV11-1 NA CASSLSRDRGGYTF
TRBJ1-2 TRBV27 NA CASSSDQGAPGYTF
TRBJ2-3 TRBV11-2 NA CASSLEFTDTQYF
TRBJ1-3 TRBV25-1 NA CASGQGSGNTIYF
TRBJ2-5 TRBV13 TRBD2 CASSYRSGVNVETQYF
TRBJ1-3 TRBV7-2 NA CASSLYSSSGNTIYF
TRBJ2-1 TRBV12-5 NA CASGLGLGYNEQFF
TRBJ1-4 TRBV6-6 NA CASSLGISNEKLFF
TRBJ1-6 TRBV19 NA CASSSSPNWGNSPLHF
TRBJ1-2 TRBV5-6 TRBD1 CASSGQGAYGYTF
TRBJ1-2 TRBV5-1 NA CASSLGPTNYGYTF
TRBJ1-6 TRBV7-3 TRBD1 CASSTGDSPLHF
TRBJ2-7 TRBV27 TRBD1 CASSRTGGVYEQYF
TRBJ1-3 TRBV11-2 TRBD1 CASSPTDRGLGNTIYF
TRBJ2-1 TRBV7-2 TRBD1 CASSRDSSYNEQFF
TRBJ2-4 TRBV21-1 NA CASSKGGPMAKNIQYF
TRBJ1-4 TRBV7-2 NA CASSPIATNEKLFF
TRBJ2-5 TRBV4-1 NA CASSQGPRRFQETQYF
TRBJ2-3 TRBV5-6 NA CASSLGPLTDTQYF
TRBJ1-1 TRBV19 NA CASSIDPGQIVMNTEAFF
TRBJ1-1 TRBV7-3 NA CASSLMAGTEAFF
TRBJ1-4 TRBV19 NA CASSIGQEKLFF
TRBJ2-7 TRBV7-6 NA CASSLNGLRYEQYF
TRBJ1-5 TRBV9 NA CASTRGSEDQPQHF
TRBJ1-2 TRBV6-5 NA CASSYSRGGYTF
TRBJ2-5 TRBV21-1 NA CASSKRLPETQYF
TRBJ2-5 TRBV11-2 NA CASSLGGAETQYF
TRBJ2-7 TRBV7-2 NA CASSPGGTSYEQYF
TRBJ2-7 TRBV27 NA CASSLMGDNYEQYF
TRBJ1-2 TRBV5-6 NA CASSSTYGYTF
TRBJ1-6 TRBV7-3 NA CASSLSAGANSPLHF
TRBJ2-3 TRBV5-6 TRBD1 CASSPGTGAPDTQYF
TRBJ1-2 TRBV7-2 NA CASSHSNQQGDYGYTF
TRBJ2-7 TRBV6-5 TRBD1 CASSDRQGYEQYF
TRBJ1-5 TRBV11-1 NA CASSLDRGQPQHF
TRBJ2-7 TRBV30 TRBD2 CAWGPRLAGVEQYF
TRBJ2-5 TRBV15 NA CATSSSVLQETQYF
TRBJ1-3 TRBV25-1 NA CASSPRGLNTIYF
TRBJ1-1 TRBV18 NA CASSSTREANTEAFF
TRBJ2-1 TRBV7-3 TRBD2 CASSPSGGANEQFF
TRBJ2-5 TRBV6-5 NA CASSYFGGQETQHF